This is a list of T cell receptor beta chains from one sample in a study of technical replicates of blood from a few donors. The method was immunoSEQ multiplex PCR; TCRdb's version includes in-frame clones alone and lacks a portion of them. This table holds around 50,000 clones, around 96% found once. Sequencing used T cells isolated from PBMCs. Every receptor here comes from a human donor in good health. Both conserved end residues are part of each CDR3. The D gene is left open where the match is weak.

d_gene,v_gene,len,j_gene,CDR3nt,CDR3aa
.,TRBV11-2,13,TRBJ2-7,TGTGCCAGCAGCTTAGATTTAGCATACGAGCAGTACTTC,CASSLDLAYEQYF
.,TRBV28,13,TRBJ2-1,TGTGCCACCTTAGCGGCTTCCTACAATGAGCAGTTCTTC,CATLAASYNEQFF
.,TRBV7-2,16,TRBJ1-2,TGTGCCAGCAGCTTAGGGGGTACCGGGACTAACTATGGCTACACCTTC,CASSLGGTGTNYGYTF
.,TRBV10-1,15,TRBJ2-3,TGCGCCAGCAGTGAGGCGGGCATTATCACAGATACGCAGTATTTT,CASSEAGIITDTQYF
.,TRBV5-1,15,TRBJ1-1,TGCGCCAGCAGCTTGGACAGGGTAGGGAACACTGAAGCTTTCTTT,CASSLDRVGNTEAFF
TRBD1,TRBV5-1,16,TRBJ1-1,TGCGCCAGCAGCTTGGGAGACAGGGGGTGGAACACTGAAGCTTTCTTT,CASSLGDRGWNTEAFF
.,TRBV9,16,TRBJ1-1,TGTGCCAGCAGCCCGGGAAGGGGGTACATGAACACTGAAGCTTTCTTT,CASSPGRGYMNTEAFF
.,TRBV30,14,TRBJ2-7,TGTGCCTGGAATAACAGACAGAGCTCCTACGAGCAGTACTTC,CAWNNRQSSYEQYF
TRBD1,TRBV6-1,13,TRBJ1-1,TGTGCCAGCAGGGGGACAGGGCTCACTGAAGCTTTCTTT,CASRGTGLTEAFF
TRBD2,TRBV9,15,TRBJ2-7,TGTGCCAGCAGCGGGAGACTAGCGGGAAGGGACGAGCAGTACTTC,CASSGRLAGRDEQYF